This TCR beta chain was obtained from a study of control samples from healthy donors and cancer patients (dated by TCRdb to 2020 to 2021). The CDR3 covers 13 residues, taking in both the cysteine and the phenylalanine. The entry retains the CDR3 DNA only, 39 bases that are in frame from base 1. CDR1 and CDR2 were assigned from the germline V gene as KGHDR and SFDVKD. Compared with germline, V lacks 5 bases and J lacks 7 bases; bases without a gene match: 5. On this clone: What this receptor recognizes is not known. Base qualities are not recorded, but no much larger clone differs from it by a single base.

The library came from the immunoSEQ multiplex PCR assay. TCRdb re-hosts the immuneACCESS table, in-frame sequences only. Its copies lack some clones; in the studies checked, an unresolved V gene accounts for under half of them, and the cause for the rest is not known. For this sample there are tens of thousands of clones; approximately 84% appear just once. Together, the top ten hold over 3.5% of the sample. Recombination joined TRBV24-1 with TRBJ2-7; 9 bases in the junction line up with TRBD2. The sample comprised blood. The clonotype was recovered from a woman between 45 and 65 years old in good health. The sequenced DNA: TGTGCCACCAGTGTAGCGGGAGCTAAAGAGCAGTACTTC. Translated, it gives CATSVAGAKEQYF.